A single sample is the source of the 2 T cell receptor beta chains below, sequenced in a study of cytotoxic CD8 clonotypes in ibrutinib-treated CLL. The protocol was immunoSEQ multiplex PCR, while the TCRdb copy is restricted to in-frame clones and leaves out a portion. Altogether about 200,000 clones are present, 65% to 80% being singletons, with the ten largest covering roughly 5.9%. The input for sequencing was PBMCs, taken after 12 months of ibrutinib treatment. The receptors originated from a human donor with chronic lymphocytic leukemia.

The V gene is TRBV7-9, the J gene TRBJ1-5; possible D gene TRBD1, 6 bases. The V and J ends lost 5 bases and 8 bases respectively, with 22 bases between them. This CDR3 has 16 residues. Germline V gene lookup returns CDR1 SEHNR and CDR2 FQNEAQ (reference sequence). CDR3 sequence reads: CASSPRGWGAREPQHF. For the CDR3, the DNA is TGTGCCAGCAGCCCCCGGGGGTGGGGGGCGCGGGAGCCCCAGCATTTT. Full variable domain (remainder filled in from reference TRBV7-9 and TRBJ1-5): DTGVSQNPRHKITKRGQNVTFRCDPISEHNRLYWYRQTLGQGPEFLTYFQNEAQLEKSRLLSDRFSAERPKGSFSTLEIQRTEQGDSAMYLCASSPRGWGAREPQHFGDGTRLSIL.

The chain combines TRBV30 with TRBJ1-5, with D maybe TRBD1 (6 bases). V lost 0 bases to trimming and J lost 1 base, with 10 bases between them. The CDR3 has 15 amino acids. The germline gives CDR1 GTSNPN, CDR2 SVGIG (reference sequence). In DNA form, the CDR3 reads TGTGCCTGGAGTGTAAAGGGGGGGAGCAATCAGCCCCAGCATTTT. Residues: CAWSVKGGSNQPQHF.